This T cell receptor (beta chain) was documented in a study of cytomegalovirus exposure and HLA in healthy donors. Study-wide context: There were 117 million unique TCR beta sequences, drawn from about 179 million T cells, in an earlier analysis.

About this clone itself: What it recognizes is unknown.

Primers included in the PCR were 60 Vbeta and 13 Jbeta primers. The method was immunoSEQ multiplex PCR; TCRdb's version includes in-frame clones alone and lacks a portion of them. The table includes almost 200,000 clones, approximately 85% detected once. The CDR3 extends over 14 amino acids. Germline trimming cut 6 bases from V and 2 bases from J; bases unmatched to any gene: 5. Germline CDR1 is MGHRA and CDR2 is YSYEKL. Study-wide results and limits: Researchers catalogued about 160 TCR beta chains as cytomegalovirus-associated. Reportedly, TCR beta sequences accurately predicted HLA-A and HLA-B alleles in most subjects.

This sequence was found in a woman between 45 and 65 years old in good health and CMV-seronegative. The rearrangement joins TRBV4-1 to TRBJ1-1; 8 bases align to TRBD1. The sequenced material came from PBMCs. The CDR3 DNA reads TGCGCCAGCAGTCAGACAGGGGTCAACACTGAAGCTTTCTTT. Translation: CASSQTGVNTEAFF.